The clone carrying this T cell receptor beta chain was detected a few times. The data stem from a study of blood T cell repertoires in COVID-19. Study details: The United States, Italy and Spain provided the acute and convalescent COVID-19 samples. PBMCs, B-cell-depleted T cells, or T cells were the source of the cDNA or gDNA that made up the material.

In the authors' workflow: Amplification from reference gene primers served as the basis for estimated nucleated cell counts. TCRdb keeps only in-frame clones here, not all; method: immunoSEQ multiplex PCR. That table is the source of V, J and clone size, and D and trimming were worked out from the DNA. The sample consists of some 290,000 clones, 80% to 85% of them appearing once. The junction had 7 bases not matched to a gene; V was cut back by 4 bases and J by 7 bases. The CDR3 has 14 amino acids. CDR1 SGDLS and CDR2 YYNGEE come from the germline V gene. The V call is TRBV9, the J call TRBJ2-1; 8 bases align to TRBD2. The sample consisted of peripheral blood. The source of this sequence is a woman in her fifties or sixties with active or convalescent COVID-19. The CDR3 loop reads CASSPGLAPNEQFF. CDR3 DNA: TGTGCCAGCAGCCCTGGACTAGCTCCAAATGAGCAGTTCTTC.